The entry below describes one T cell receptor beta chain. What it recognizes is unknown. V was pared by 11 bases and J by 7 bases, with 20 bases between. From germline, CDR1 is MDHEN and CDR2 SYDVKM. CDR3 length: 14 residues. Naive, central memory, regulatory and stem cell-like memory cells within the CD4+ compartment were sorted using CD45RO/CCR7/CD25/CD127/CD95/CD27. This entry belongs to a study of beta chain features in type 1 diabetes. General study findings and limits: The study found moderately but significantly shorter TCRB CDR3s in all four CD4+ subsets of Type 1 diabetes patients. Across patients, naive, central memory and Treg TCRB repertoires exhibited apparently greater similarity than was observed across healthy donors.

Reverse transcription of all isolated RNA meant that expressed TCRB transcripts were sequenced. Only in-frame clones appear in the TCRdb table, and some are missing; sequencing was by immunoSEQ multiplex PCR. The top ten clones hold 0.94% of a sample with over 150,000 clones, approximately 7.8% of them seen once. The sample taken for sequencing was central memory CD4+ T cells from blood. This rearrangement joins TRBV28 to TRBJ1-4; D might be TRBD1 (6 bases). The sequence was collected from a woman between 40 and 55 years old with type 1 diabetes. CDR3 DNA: TGTGCCGGAAATCACCGGGGAGGGGGTGAAAAACTGTTTTTT. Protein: CAGNHRGGGEKLFF.